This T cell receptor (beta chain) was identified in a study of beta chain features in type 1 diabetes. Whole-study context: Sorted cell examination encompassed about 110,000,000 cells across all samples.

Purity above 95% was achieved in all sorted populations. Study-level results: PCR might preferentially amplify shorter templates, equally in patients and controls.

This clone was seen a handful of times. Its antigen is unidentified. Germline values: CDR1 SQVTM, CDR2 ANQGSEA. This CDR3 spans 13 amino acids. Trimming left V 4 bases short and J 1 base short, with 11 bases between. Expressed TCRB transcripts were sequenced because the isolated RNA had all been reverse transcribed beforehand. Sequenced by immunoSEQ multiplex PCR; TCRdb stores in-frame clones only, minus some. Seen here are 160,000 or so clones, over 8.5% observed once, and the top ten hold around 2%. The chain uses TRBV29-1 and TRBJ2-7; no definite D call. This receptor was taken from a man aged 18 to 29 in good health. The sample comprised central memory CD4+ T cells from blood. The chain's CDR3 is CSVVWAGSYEQYF. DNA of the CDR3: TGCAGCGTTGTTTGGGCAGGTTCCTACGAGCAGTACTTC.